Each of the 20 T cell receptor beta chains below was sequenced from the same sample in a study of blood T cell repertoires in COVID-19. Using immunoSEQ multiplex PCR, the repertoire was profiled, and TCRdb retains in-frame clones only, with some absent. The repertoire has hundreds of thousands of clones, approximately 91% of them found once; the top ten carry more than 7.5%. The sample consisted of PBMCs or T cells enriched from blood (not recorded which). These receptors came from a woman in her sixties who had recovered from COVID-19.

This chain joins TRBV2 and TRBJ1-5, with a weak D call TRBD1 (6 bases). V shed 7 bases and J shed 4 bases, with 14 bases lying between them. This CDR3 is built from 14 residues. Per the germline V gene, CDR1 is SNHLY and CDR2 is FYNNEI. CDR3 sequence (DNA): TGTGCCAGCAATCTGGACAGCCCTAATCAGCCCCAGCATTTT. This gives the protein CASNLDSPNQPQHF.

This clone turned up a few times. The J gene is TRBJ1-5, the V gene TRBV10-2, with TRBD1 matching 7 bases. V shed 5 bases, J shed 2 bases, and the junction held 3 bases outside the gene matches. Germline V gene lookup returns CDR1 WSHSY and CDR2 SAAADI. CDR3 size: 14 residues. CDR3 loop: CASSRDSRNQPQHF. The DNA of the CDR3 is TGCGCCAGCAGTCGGGACAGTCGCAATCAGCCCCAGCATTTT.

Only one count was recorded for this clone. The J gene is TRBJ1-2, the V gene TRBV5-1; 7 nucleotides align to TRBD1. V lost 0 bases to trimming and J lost 6 bases; unmatched junction nucleotides: 5. The CDR3 is made up of 14 amino acids. Germline lookup yields CDR1 SGHRS and CDR2 YFSETQ. CDR3 region: CASSLDTGVNGYTF. Written as DNA, the CDR3 is TGCGCCAGCAGCTTGGATACAGGGGTAAATGGCTACACCTTC.

The chain is built from TRBV11-2 and TRBJ1-4; the match to TRBD1 covers 10 bases. CDR1 is SGHAT, CDR2 FQNNGV, per germline. The CDR3 is 15 amino acids. V shed 6 bases and J 4 bases; nucleotides not matched to a gene: 5. This CDR3 reads CASRAGQGSNEKLFF. The CDR3 region has the DNA TGTGCCAGCAGAGCGGGACAGGGGAGTAATGAAAAACTGTTTTTT.

This clone was seen more than once but under ten times. The chain couples TRBV3-1 (or the pseudogene TRBV3-2) to TRBJ1-1; D gene ambiguous. CDR3 length: 14 residues. The ends were cut back, 1 base at V and 3 bases at J, with 9 bases in the middle. Germline V CDR1 and CDR2: LGHDT, YNNKEL (reference sequence). CDR3 in amino acids: CASSQAGYDTEAFF. DNA for the CDR3: TGTGCCAGCAGCCAAGCGGGGTACGACACTGAAGCTTTCTTT.

The J gene is TRBJ2-4, the V gene TRBV5-4; the match to TRBD1 covers 8 bases. Germline assignment: CDR1 SGHNT and CDR2 YYREEE (reference sequence). J was trimmed by 8 bases and V by 3 bases; bases with no gene match: 13. The CDR3 has 16 amino acids. The CDR3 loop is CASSSTINGQGHIQYF. The CDR3 DNA sequence: TGTGCCAGCAGCTCTACGATTAATGGACAGGGACACATTCAGTACTTC.

The V call is TRBV5-1, the J call TRBJ1-1; possibly TRBD1 for D (5 bases). Germline CDR1 SGHRS, CDR2 YFSETQ. V gave up 0 bases and J gave up 1 base, with 10 bases separating them. The CDR3 extends over 15 amino acids. This CDR3 reads CASSLASGRNTEAFF. CDR3 DNA: TGCGCCAGCAGCTTGGCCTCAGGGCGGAACACTGAAGCTTTCTTT.

V and J are TRBV2 and TRBJ2-3, with D maybe TRBD1 (5 bases). Deletions cut 2 bases from V and 2 bases from J, with 8 bases between. Germline lookup yields CDR1 SNHLY and CDR2 FYNNEI. The CDR3 is made up of 14 amino acids. CDR3 loop: CASSEQGTTDTQYF. CDR3 bases: TGTGCCAGCAGTGAACAGGGTACCACAGATACGCAGTATTTT.

J is TRBJ2-2 and V is TRBV6-5, with no clear D. Germline V CDR1 and CDR2: MNHEY, SVGAGI. The CDR3 totals 13 residues. V lost 0 bases to trimming and J lost 5 bases, with 4 bases between them. The CDR3 spells CASSYSQTGELFF. CDR3 DNA: TGTGCCAGCAGTTACTCACAAACCGGGGAGCTGTTTTTT.

In regard to this clone: The sample holds other DNA sequences that translate to the same CDR3. V and J are TRBV5-6 and TRBJ1-1, with D unclear. This CDR3 spans 14 amino acids. The germline CDR1 and CDR2 sequences are SGHDT and YYEEEE. Trimming took 0 bases from V and 0 from J, leaving 6 bases between them. CDR3 DNA sequence: TGTGCCAGCAGCTTGGACAGAGTGAACACTGAAGCTTTCTTT. Translated, it gives CASSLDRVNTEAFF. Full variable domain (rest looked up from reference TRBV5-6 and TRBJ1-1): DAGVTQSPTHLIKTRGQQVTLRCSPKSGHDTVSWYQQALGQGPQFIFQYYEEEERQRGNFPDRFSGHQFPNYSSELNVNALLLGDSALYLCASSLDRVNTEAFFGQGTRLTVV.

The chain combines TRBV10-1 with TRBJ2-1, with 10 bases lining up with TRBD2. Germline lookup yields CDR1 WNHNN and CDR2 SYGVQD (reference sequence). This CDR3 is 12 amino acids long. J lost 15 bases, V lost 2 bases, and 4 bases had no gene match. The CDR3, as DNA: TGCGCCAGCAGTGAGGGGACTAGCGTTTTGTTCTTC. It specifies CASSEGTSVLFF.

This chain connects TRBV2 to TRBJ2-5, with 9 nucleotides matching TRBD1. The CDR3 is 14 amino acids. The germline gives CDR1 SNHLY, CDR2 FYNNEI. After removal of 5 bases from V and 5 bases from J, the junction contained 6 bases not matched to a gene. DNA of the CDR3: TGTGCCAGCAGTTTACAGGGGGCGGGGGAGACCCAGTACTTC. Translated, it gives CASSLQGAGETQYF.

The V and J genes are TRBV21-1 and TRBJ1-2; the table assigns TRBD1, which was not confirmed against the DNA. TRBV21-1 is a pseudogene segment. The CDR3 totals 13 residues. The CDR3 DNA sequence: TGTGCCAGCAGCAGGGGCCATAACTATGGCTACACCTTC. It translates to CASSRGHNYGYTF.

This chain connects TRBV7-2 to TRBJ1-4; TRBD1 aligns across 8 bases. The CDR3 extends over 15 amino acids. The V and J ends lost 5 bases and 6 bases, in that order; junction bases with no gene match: 8. The V gene's germline CDR1 is SGHTA and CDR2 FQGNSA. CDR3 coding DNA: TGTGCCAGCAGCAAACGACAGGGGAGGGATGAAAAACTGTTTTTT. Translating it yields CASSKRQGRDEKLFF.

The CDR3 reads CASSPSDRDYGYTF. The CDR3 DNA is TGTGCCAGCAGCCCCTCGGACAGGGACTATGGCTACACCTTC. This chain connects TRBV7-9 to TRBJ1-2; 8 bases match TRBD1. Germline CDR1 reads SEHNR; CDR2 reads FQNEAQ (reference sequence). With V trimmed by 5 bases and J by 3 bases, 5 bases remained unmatched. The CDR3 extends over 14 amino acids.

The V and J genes are TRBV10-3 and TRBJ1-5; D unclear. The CDR3 contains 12 residues. The V gene's germline CDR1 is ENHRY and CDR2 SYGVKD. The V gene lost 8 bases and the J gene lost 9 bases, with 14 bases spanning the gap. The CDR3 DNA reads TGTGCCATCCGAGACCCTTCAGGGCCCCAGCATTTT. This gives the protein CAIRDPSGPQHF.

This clone was found a few times. The chain couples TRBV2 to TRBJ1-1; 8 positions match TRBD1. Trimming cost V 4 bases and J 4 bases; bases outside gene matches: 5. This CDR3 has 14 amino acids. Germline CDR1 SNHLY, CDR2 FYNNEI. In DNA, the CDR3 is TGTGCCAGCAGTGTAGGACAGGGCTTCACTGAAGCTTTCTTT. Its protein product is CASSVGQGFTEAFF.

The V and J genes are TRBV7-2 and TRBJ2-5; D is unclear. V was clipped by 3 bases and J by 5 bases, with 10 bases between them. Germline V gene data show CDR1 as SGHTA and CDR2 as FQGNSA. This CDR3 is 13 amino acids long. The CDR3 DNA sequence: TGTGCCAGCAGCTTCTGGCCGAGGGAGACCCAGTACTTC. It specifies CASSFWPRETQYF.

The rearrangement uses TRBV5-1 and TRBJ2-7, with 7 bases lining up with TRBD1. Germline V lookup: CDR1 SGHRS, CDR2 YFSETQ. Trimming took 0 bases from V and 0 from J; bases not matched to a gene: 6. The CDR3 runs to 16 residues. DNA for the CDR3: TGCGCCAGCAGCTTGGCAGGGACAGAAAGCTCCTACGAGCAGTACTTC. Its translation: CASSLAGTESSYEQYF.

V and J are TRBV7-6 and TRBJ2-3; TRBD2 matches at 14 bases. From germline, CDR1 is SGHVS and CDR2 FNYEAQ. Unmatched junction bases numbered 7, after V lost 4 bases and J lost 1 base. The CDR3 has 18 amino acids. DNA for the CDR3: TGTGCCAGCAGCTCCGGACTAGCGGGGGGATATCGCACAGATACGCAGTATTTT. As protein: CASSSGLAGGYRTDTQYF.